The 30 T cell receptor beta chains below were found in one sample sequenced in a study of T cell repertoires in cytomegalovirus infection. Their antigen targets remain unknown. TCRdb ran MiXCR on the reads and lists one entry per CDR3 protein. The sample holds 750,000 to 950,000 distinct CDR3 sequences; around 29% are singletons and the top ten take less than 15%. Sequenced here: cultured CD8+ T cells from PBMCs, sampled from culture after CMV antigen stimulation. The receptors shown here come from a human donor in good health (CMV status not recorded). Some clones in this sample may be carry-over from other donors' samples.

The gene calls are TRBV28 and TRBJ1-1; D perhaps matches TRBD1 (6 bases). Germline V gene lookup returns CDR1 MDHEN and CDR2 SYDVKM. The V end was cut by 6 bases, the J end by 11 bases, with 16 bases between. The CDR3 runs to 12 residues. The CDR3 DNA sequence: TGTGCCAGCAGCCCCGGGACATGGGATGCTTTCTTT. This sequence encodes CASSPGTWDAFF. Filled out from reference TRBV28 and TRBJ1-1, the complete variable domain reads DVKVTQSSRYLVKRTGEKVFLECVQDMDHENMFWYRQDPGLGLRLIYFSYDVKMKEKGDIPEGYSVSREKKERFSLILESASTNQTSMYLCASSPGTWDAFFGQGTRLTVV.

The gene calls are TRBV6-6 and TRBJ1-2; perhaps TRBD1 as D (6 bases). The V and J ends lost 5 bases and 4 bases respectively, with 17 bases between them. Germline loops: CDR1 MNHNY, CDR2 SVGAGI (reference sequence). This CDR3 region has 15 residues. CDR3 coding DNA: TGTGCCAGCAGTCCCCGTTCGGACAGTCCCTATGGCTACACCTTC. Translating gives CASSPRSDSPYGYTF.

V gene TRBV15 combines with J gene TRBJ2-2, with 9 bases lining up with TRBD2. The V and J ends lost 0 bases and 5 bases, in that order; junction bases with no gene match: 7. CDR3 size: 17 residues. Germline CDR1 reads LNHNV; CDR2 reads YYDKDF (reference sequence). CDR3 sequence reads: CATSRDQLAGLTGELFF. CDR3 nucleotide sequence: TGTGCCACCAGCAGAGATCAACTAGCGGGCCTTACCGGGGAGCTGTTTTTT.

This clonotype has only a few counts. The chain employs TRBV6-2 or TRBV6-3 and TRBJ2-1; D perhaps matches TRBD2 (6 bases). V was clipped by 7 bases and J by 0 bases, with 22 bases between them. Germline loops: CDR1 MNHEY, CDR2 SVGEGT. The CDR3 spans 18 residues. The CDR3 bases are TGTGCCAGCAAGAACCTCGAACTAGCTCTGTTCTCCTACAATGAGCAGTTCTTC. It codes for CASKNLELALFSYNEQFF.

The chain combines TRBV7-8 with TRBJ2-5, with D perhaps matching TRBD2 (5 bases). The V end was cut by 5 bases, the J end by 5 bases, with 15 bases between. Germline CDR1 SGHVS, CDR2 FQNEAQ. This CDR3 comprises 14 residues. CDR3 nucleotides: TGTGCCAGCAGCGCCCCTTTCGGGGTGGAGACCCAGTACTTC. This translates into CASSAPFGVETQYF.

Written as DNA, the CDR3 is TGTGGTACGGGGGGCGGAAACACTGAAGCTTTCTTT. Encoded protein: CGTGGGNTEAFF. V is TRBV19 and J is TRBJ1-1; the D gene is possibly TRBD1 (6 bases). The CDR3 length is 12 residues. Germline V gene lookup returns CDR1 LNHDA and CDR2 SQIVND (reference sequence).

The table lists this clonotype with a few counts. CDR3 sequence (DNA): TGTGCCAGCAGTCCCCGGCATCCCTACGAGCAGTACGTC. This codes for CASSPRHPYEQYV. The J gene is TRBJ2-7, the V gene TRBV27, with unresolved D. Between the trimmed V and J ends, which lost 5 bases and 2 bases, there was a span of 10 bases. Germline assignment: CDR1 MNHEY and CDR2 SMNVEV (reference sequence). The CDR3 consists of 13 residues.

The chain links TRBV6-1 to TRBJ1-1, with TRBD1 matching 7 bases. The V and J ends lost 11 bases and 4 bases, in that order; junction bases with no gene match: 10. The CDR3 covers 13 residues. Per the germline V gene, CDR1 is MNHNS and CDR2 is SASEGT. The CDR3 DNA sequence: TGTGCCGTACGGACAGGACCTTTCACTGAAGCTTTCTTT. The encoded protein is CAVRTGPFTEAFF.

The chain links TRBV9 to TRBJ2-5; TRBD2 agrees at 8 bases. This CDR3 comprises 15 residues. V shed 0 bases and J 0 bases; nucleotides not matched to a gene: 1. Germline lookup yields CDR1 SGDLS and CDR2 YYNGEE. The CDR3, as DNA: TGTGCCAGCAGCGTAGCGGGAGGGTACCAAGAGACCCAGTACTTC. Translation gives CASSVAGGYQETQYF.

V is TRBV6-1 and J is TRBJ1-5; D unclear. The V end was cut by 7 bases, the J end by 5 bases, with 18 bases between. Germline loops: CDR1 MNHNS, CDR2 SASEGT. CDR3 length equals 15 residues. Here the CDR3 reads CASTAFLSGYQPQHF. CDR3 coding DNA: TGTGCCAGCACCGCCTTCCTATCGGGTTATCAGCCCCAGCATTTT.

This chain uses TRBV14 with TRBJ1-2; D uncertain. V lost 3 bases to trimming and J lost 0 bases, with 11 bases between them. Germline V gene sequence: CDR1 SGHDN, CDR2 FVKESK. The CDR3 contains 15 residues. CDR3 loop: CASSQARKPNYGYTF. The CDR3 DNA reads TGTGCCAGCAGCCAGGCCCGTAAGCCTAACTATGGCTACACCTTC.

V usage is TRBV27 and J usage is TRBJ1-5; a weak D match, TRBD1 (5 bases). Between the trimmed V and J ends, which lost 7 bases and 7 bases, there was a span of 17 bases. CDR3 length equals 14 residues. Germline CDR1 and CDR2: MNHEY and SMNVEV (reference sequence). CDR3 DNA: TGTGCCAGCACTCACTGGGGGGTATCCCAGCCCCAGCATTTT. Translation gives CASTHWGVSQPQHF.

The chain has TRBV12-3 or TRBV12-4 and TRBJ2-5; no definite D call. The V and J ends lost 4 bases and 5 bases respectively, with 23 bases between them. The length of the CDR3 is 17 residues. As DNA, the CDR3 is TGTGCCAGCAGTTCCACAGTGGGGAAGATGAAAGGGGAGACCCAGTACTTC. It codes for CASSSTVGKMKGETQYF.

The chain combines TRBV13 with TRBJ2-7; D might be TRBD2 (6 bases). This CDR3 spans 15 amino acids. V lost 5 bases and J 3 bases, leaving 17 bases between the germline ends. Germline V CDR1 and CDR2: PRHDT, FYEKMQ (reference sequence). The CDR3: CASSTSPGGRYEQYF. Here the CDR3 DNA reads TGTGCCAGCAGCACCAGTCCCGGGGGACGCTACGAGCAGTACTTC.

This clonotype was counted ten times or more. This rearrangement joins TRBV7-6 to TRBJ2-7, with TRBD1 matching over 7 bases. J was trimmed by 3 bases and V by 4 bases; bases with no gene match: 3. Germline V gives CDR1 SGHVS, CDR2 FNYEAQ. This CDR3 region has 13 residues. The CDR3 bases are TGTGCCAGCAGCTCCCAGGGGGTCTACGAGCAGTACTTC. This gives the protein CASSSQGVYEQYF.

The chain links TRBV6-2 or TRBV6-3 to TRBJ2-1, with D uncertain. The CDR3 totals 16 residues. CDR1 is MNHEY and CDR2 is SVGEGT in the germline V gene. V shed 3 bases and J shed 4 bases, with 16 bases lying between them. The CDR3 DNA sequence: TGTGCCAGCAGTTATGGAGAACGGGTTGGGTACAATGAGCAGTTCTTC. Amino acid sequence: CASSYGERVGYNEQFF.

This clonotype was counted ten times or more. One junction end does not reproduce the germline sequence, and a read error may be involved. The chain uses TRBV7-7 and TRBJ2-3, with D hard to call. CDR3 length: 13 amino acids. Looked up from germline, CDR1 is SSHAT and CDR2 is FNYEAQ (reference sequence). The CDR3 DNA reads TGTGCTAGCAGCGCTCGATGGGGAGATACGCAGTATTTT. Protein sequence: CASSARWGDTQYF.

Only a few counts were recorded for this clonotype. The chain recombines TRBV5-1 with TRBJ2-5; TRBD2 matches at 12 bases. Looked up from germline, CDR1 is SGHRS and CDR2 is YFSETQ. V lost 1 base and J lost 0; bases outside the gene matches: 4. This CDR3 is 17 amino acids long. The CDR3 is CASSLHGLAGNQETQYF. CDR3 nucleotide sequence: TGCGCCAGCAGCTTGCACGGACTAGCGGGGAACCAAGAGACCCAGTACTTC.

This clonotype was observed a few times. In DNA, the CDR3 is TGTGCCAGCAGCTCCTTCGAGAGGGGGGTGAACACTGAAGCTTTCTTT. It translates to CASSSFERGVNTEAFF. The J gene is TRBJ1-1, the V gene TRBV7-9, with a weak D call TRBD1 (6 bases). Trimming cost V 4 bases and J 0 bases, with 15 bases left between them. Germline V gene data show CDR1 as SEHNR and CDR2 as FQNEAQ (reference sequence). The CDR3 extends over 16 amino acids.

J is TRBJ2-1 and V is TRBV19, with no clear D. The CDR3 is 17 residues long. V was clipped by 1 base and J by 0 bases, with 13 bases between them. CDR1 LNHDA and CDR2 SQIVND come from the germline V gene (reference sequence). The CDR3, as DNA: TGTGCCAGTAGTATAGGAGAGGTATTGAGCTCCTACAATGAGCAGTTCTTC. It yields the protein CASSIGEVLSSYNEQFF. Drawing the rest from reference TRBV19 and TRBJ2-1, the complete variable domain is DGGITQSPKYLFRKEGQNVTLSCEQNLNHDAMYWYRQDPGQGLRLIYYSQIVNDFQKGDIAEGYSVSREKKESFPLTVTSAQKNPTAFYLCASSIGEVLSSYNEQFFGPGTRLTVL.

This sequence joins TRBV6-4 and TRBJ2-2; TRBD2 is a possible D gene (6 bases). Germline CDR1 reads MRHNA; CDR2 reads SNTAGT. Between the trimmed V and J ends, which lost 4 bases and 7 bases, there was a span of 10 bases. This CDR3 has 13 amino acids. The CDR3 DNA is TGTGCCAGCAGTGCCTCGACTAGCGGGGAGCTGTTTTTT. It yields the protein CASSASTSGELFF.

The chain joins TRBV12-3 or TRBV12-4 to TRBJ2-5; D is possibly TRBD2 (6 bases). V shed 7 bases and J shed 5 bases, with 11 bases lying between them. The CDR3 runs to 12 residues. This CDR3 reads CASTLEGETQYF. DNA of the CDR3: TGTGCCAGCACTCTGGAGGGGGAGACCCAGTACTTC.

The V call is TRBV15, the J call TRBJ2-7; the D gene is possibly TRBD1 (5 bases). The V end was cut by 0 bases, the J end by 3 bases, with 21 bases between. CDR1 and CDR2 from the germline V gene are LNHNV and YYDKDF (reference sequence). This CDR3 comprises 18 residues. In DNA form, the CDR3 reads TGTGCCACCAGCAGAGAATTAAATTTAGGGGATCGAGGCTACGAGCAGTACTTC. Translating gives CATSRELNLGDRGYEQYF.

This clonotype was detected ten times or more. The chain employs TRBV6-5 and TRBJ2-1, with D hard to call. The V gene's germline CDR1 is MNHEY and CDR2 SVGAGI. The CDR3 extends over 13 amino acids. Trimming shortened V by 0 bases and J by 4 bases, and 4 bases separated the two germline ends. The CDR3 DNA reads as TGTGCCAGCAGTTACTCAGGTTACAATGAGCAGTTCTTC. This codes for CASSYSGYNEQFF.

This clonotype was observed a handful of times. The genes are TRBV12-3 or TRBV12-4 and TRBJ2-3; D remains ambiguous. This CDR3 contains 12 residues. Between the trimmed V and J ends, which lost 7 bases and 1 base, there was a span of 6 bases. The CDR3 spells CASMRGTDTQYF. CDR3 nucleotides: TGTGCCAGCATGCGTGGCACAGATACGCAGTATTTT.

The chain has TRBV5-1 and TRBJ2-1; 10 bases are a match to TRBD2. Looked up from germline, CDR1 is SGHRS and CDR2 is YFSETQ. This CDR3 spans 16 amino acids. The J segment lost 0 bases and the V segment lost 2 bases, leaving 2 bases of the junction unmatched. The CDR3 coding sequence is TGCGCCAGCAGCTTTAGCGGGGGGACCTCCTACAATGAGCAGTTCTTC. It encodes CASSFSGGTSYNEQFF.

The rearrangement joins TRBV12-3 or TRBV12-4 to TRBJ1-3; D is unresolved. The V gene lost 5 bases and the J gene lost 0 bases, with 8 bases spanning the gap. The CDR3 is 14 amino acids. The CDR3 coding sequence is TGTGCCAGCAGTCATTCGGGCTCTGGAAACACCATATATTTT. As protein: CASSHSGSGNTIYF.

The V and J genes are TRBV23-1 and TRBJ2-7, with D maybe TRBD1 (6 bases). TRBV23-1 is known as an ORF, though its function is uncertain. The CDR3 has 12 residues. Trimming cost V 9 bases and J 5 bases, with 14 bases left between them. CDR3 sequence (DNA): TGCGCCAGAACAGGGATAATCGACGAGCAGTACTTC. Translating gives CARTGIIDEQYF.

This chain links TRBV2 with TRBJ1-5; D is unresolved. The germline CDR1 and CDR2 sequences are SNHLY and FYNNEI. With 4 bases removed from V and 6 bases from J, the gap between germline ends came to 10 bases. The CDR3 totals 13 residues. This chain's CDR3 is CASSGPVSQPQHF. For the CDR3, the DNA is TGTGCCAGCAGTGGACCGGTGTCTCAGCCCCAGCATTTT.

This clonotype occurred a few times. The chain employs TRBV12-3 or TRBV12-4 and TRBJ1-2; TRBD1 agrees at 8 bases. V trimming: 4 bases; J trimming: 4 bases; junction bases outside the gene matches: 5. This CDR3 is 14 amino acids long. In nucleotides, the CDR3 is TGTGCCAGCAGTTACGGACAGGGTAGCTATGGCTACACCTTC. Translation: CASSYGQGSYGYTF.